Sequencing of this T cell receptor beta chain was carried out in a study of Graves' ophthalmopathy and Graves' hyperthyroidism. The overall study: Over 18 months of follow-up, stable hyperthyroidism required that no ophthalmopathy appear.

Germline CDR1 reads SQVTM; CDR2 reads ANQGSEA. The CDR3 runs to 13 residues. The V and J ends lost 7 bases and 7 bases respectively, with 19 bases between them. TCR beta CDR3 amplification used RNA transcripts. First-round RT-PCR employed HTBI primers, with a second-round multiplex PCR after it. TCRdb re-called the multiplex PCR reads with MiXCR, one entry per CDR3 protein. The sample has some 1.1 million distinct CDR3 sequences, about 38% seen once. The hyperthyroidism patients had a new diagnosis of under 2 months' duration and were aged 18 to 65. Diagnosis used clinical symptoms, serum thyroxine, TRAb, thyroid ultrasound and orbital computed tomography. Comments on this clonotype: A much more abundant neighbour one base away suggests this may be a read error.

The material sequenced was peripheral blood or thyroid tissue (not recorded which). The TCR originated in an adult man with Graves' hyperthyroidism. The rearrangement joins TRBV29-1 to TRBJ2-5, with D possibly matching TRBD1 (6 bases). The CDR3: CSAFEGGFGTQYF. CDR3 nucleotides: TGCAGCGCTTTTGAAGGGGGATTTGGGACCCAGTACTTC.